The clone carrying this TCR beta chain has a handful of counts. Its specificity is unknown. This sample is drawn from a study of identical twins' blood T cells. Overall study context: Around 51 million reads covered six alpha-chain and six beta-chain libraries. Study-wide findings and caveats: Top TCRbeta clonotypes were shared more with twin than unrelated donors.

With 2 bases removed from V and 4 bases from J, the gap between germline ends came to 13 bases. Germline V lookup: CDR1 DFQATT, CDR2 SNEGSKA (reference sequence). The CDR3 consists of 14 residues. The three twin pairs were reared together, likely meeting the same infections. A previously described protocol, modified, built RNA-based TCR cDNA libraries. A single record per CDR3 protein comes from TCRdb applying MiXCR to the 5' RACE reads. The sample holds fewer than 450,000 distinct CDR3 sequences, more than 25% seen once. The sequenced sample consisted of PBMCs. The TCR originated in a woman aged 18 to 49 in good health. The chain couples TRBV20-1 to TRBJ2-3; D gene unclear. The CDR3 here is CSARYRGWADTQYF. CDR3 coding DNA: TGCAGTGCTAGATATAGAGGTTGGGCAGATACGCAGTATTTT.